This TCR beta chain derives from a study of post-analysis software for immune sequencing data. Study-wide results and limits: Among four to six TRBV segments more frequent in patients than controls were TRBV5-6, TRBV5-1 and TRBV20-1.

This clonotype was counted a few times. Its antigen remains unidentified. cDNA libraries for TCR beta contained unique molecular identifiers. MiXCR, run by TCRdb on the PCR reads, gives a single entry per CDR3 protein. Of 250,000 to 300,000 distinct CDR3 sequences in the sample, 36% were seen once. CDR1 and CDR2 from the germline V gene are SNHLY and FYNNEI. The CDR3 spans 14 residues. Trimming cost V 8 bases and J 0 bases, with 11 bases left between them. This sequence joins TRBV2 and TRBJ2-1; D is ambiguous. The origin of this receptor is a girl aged 10 to 17 with multiple sclerosis. Sequences were obtained from blood. The CDR3 nucleotides read TGTGCCAGCCGTAGACCGGTCTCCTACAATGAGCAGTTCTTC. Amino acid sequence: CASRRPVSYNEQFF. The variable domain in full, completed from reference TRBV2 and TRBJ2-1, reads EPEVTQTPSHQVTQMGQEVILRCVPISNHLYFYWYRQILGQKVEFLVSFYNNEISEKSEIFDDQFSVERPDGSNFTLKIRSTKLEDSAMYFCASRRPVSYNEQFFGPGTRLTVL.